This T cell receptor beta chain was observed in a study of vaccination and CD4 T cells after COVID-19. Treatment reported: approximately 9-day PBMC culture with coronavirus spike peptide pools or control peptides (ViraFEST assay). For this clonotype: No antigen is known for it.

The Oncomine TCR Beta short-read assay sequenced DNA from cultured CD4+ T cells. TCRdb re-derived calls from the PCR reads in MiXCR, one entry per CDR3 protein. The data show roughly 15,000 distinct CDR3 sequences, roughly 50% seen once. Sequenced here: cultured CD4+ T cells from blood, sampled after SARS-CoV-2 vaccination. The clonotype originates from a human donor with COVID-19.

The CDR3 nucleotides are TGTGCCAGCAGCCCTGACGGGGCCATCACCGGGGAGCTGTTTTTT. Residues: CASSPDGAITGELFF. The chain is built from TRBV7-3 and TRBJ2-2; D is tentatively TRBD1 or TRBD2 (5 bases each). The V gene's germline CDR1 is SGHTA and CDR2 FQGTGA. The CDR3 has 15 residues. V was clipped by 5 bases and J by 4 bases, with 14 bases between them.